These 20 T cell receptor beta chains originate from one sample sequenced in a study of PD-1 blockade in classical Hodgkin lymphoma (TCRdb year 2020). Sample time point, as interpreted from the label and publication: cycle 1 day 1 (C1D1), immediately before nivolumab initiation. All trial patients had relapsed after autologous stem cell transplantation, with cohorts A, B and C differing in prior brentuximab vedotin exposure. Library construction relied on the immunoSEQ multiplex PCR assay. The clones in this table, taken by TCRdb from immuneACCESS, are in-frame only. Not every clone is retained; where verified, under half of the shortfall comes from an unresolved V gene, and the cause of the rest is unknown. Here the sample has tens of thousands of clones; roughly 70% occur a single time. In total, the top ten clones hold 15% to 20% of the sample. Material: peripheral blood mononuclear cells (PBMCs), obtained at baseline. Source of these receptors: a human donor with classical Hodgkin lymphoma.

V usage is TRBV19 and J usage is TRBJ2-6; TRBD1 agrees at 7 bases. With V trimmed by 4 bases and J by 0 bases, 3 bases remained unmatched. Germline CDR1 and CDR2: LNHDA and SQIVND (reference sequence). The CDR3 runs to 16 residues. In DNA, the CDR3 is TGTGCCAGTAGTAGAGGGACAGCCTCTGGGGCCAACGTCCTGACTTTC. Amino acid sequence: CASSRGTASGANVLTF.

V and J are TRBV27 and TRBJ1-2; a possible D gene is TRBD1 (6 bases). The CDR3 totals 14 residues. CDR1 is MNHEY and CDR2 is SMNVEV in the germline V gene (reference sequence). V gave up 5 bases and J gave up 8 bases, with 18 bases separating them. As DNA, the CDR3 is TGTGCCAGCAGTAAACAGGGCGCTGGGGACGGCTACACCTTC. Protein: CASSKQGAGDGYTF.

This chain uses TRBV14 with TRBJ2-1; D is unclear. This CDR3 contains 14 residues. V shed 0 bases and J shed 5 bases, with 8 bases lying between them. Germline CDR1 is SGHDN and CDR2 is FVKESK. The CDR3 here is CASSQEVFDNEQFF. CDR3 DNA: TGTGCCAGCAGCCAAGAGGTCTTCGACAATGAGCAGTTCTTC.

CDR3 sequence (DNA): TGTGCCAGCAGCTGGACTACCGGGGCCCAAGAGACCCAGTACTTC. It encodes CASSWTTGAQETQYF. V and J are TRBV5-4 and TRBJ2-5, with TRBD2 as a possible D gene (6 bases). Per the germline V gene, CDR1 is SGHNT and CDR2 is YYREEE (reference sequence). Trimming pared 3 bases from V and 1 base from J, leaving 13 bases between. The CDR3 loop spans 15 amino acids.

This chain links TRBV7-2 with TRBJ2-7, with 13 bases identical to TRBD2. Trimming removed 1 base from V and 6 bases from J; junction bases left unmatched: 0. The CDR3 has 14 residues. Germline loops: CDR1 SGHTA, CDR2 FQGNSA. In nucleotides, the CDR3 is TGTGCCAGCAGCTTAGGACTAGCGGGAGGCGAGCAGTACTTC. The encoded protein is CASSLGLAGGEQYF.

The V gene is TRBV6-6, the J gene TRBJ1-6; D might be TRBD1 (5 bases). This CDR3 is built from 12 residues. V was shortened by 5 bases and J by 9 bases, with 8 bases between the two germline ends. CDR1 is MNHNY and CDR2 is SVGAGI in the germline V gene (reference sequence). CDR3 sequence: CASSIRGSPLHF. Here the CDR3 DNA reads TGTGCCAGCAGTATAAGGGGTTCACCCCTCCACTTT.

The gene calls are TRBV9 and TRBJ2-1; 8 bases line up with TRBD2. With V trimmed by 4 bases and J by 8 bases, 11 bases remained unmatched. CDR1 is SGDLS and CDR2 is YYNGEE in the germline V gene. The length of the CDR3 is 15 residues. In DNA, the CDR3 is TGTGCCAGCAGCTACGGACTAGCTTCCTGGGATGAGCAGTTCTTC. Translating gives CASSYGLASWDEQFF.

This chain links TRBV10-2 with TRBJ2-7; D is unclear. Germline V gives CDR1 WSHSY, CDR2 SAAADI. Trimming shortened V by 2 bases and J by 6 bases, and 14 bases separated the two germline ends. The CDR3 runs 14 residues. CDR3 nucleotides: TGCGCCAGCAGTGAGCCTTCACAGCAGGCCGAGCAGTACGTC. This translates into CASSEPSQQAEQYV.

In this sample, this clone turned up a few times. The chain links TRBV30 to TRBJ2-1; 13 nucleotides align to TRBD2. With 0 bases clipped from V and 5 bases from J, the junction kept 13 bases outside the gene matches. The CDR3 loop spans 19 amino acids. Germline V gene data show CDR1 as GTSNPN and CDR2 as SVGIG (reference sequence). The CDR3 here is CAWSVSRTSGSRKHNEQFF. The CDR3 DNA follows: TGTGCCTGGAGTGTATCGCGGACTAGCGGGAGTAGAAAACACAATGAGCAGTTCTTC.

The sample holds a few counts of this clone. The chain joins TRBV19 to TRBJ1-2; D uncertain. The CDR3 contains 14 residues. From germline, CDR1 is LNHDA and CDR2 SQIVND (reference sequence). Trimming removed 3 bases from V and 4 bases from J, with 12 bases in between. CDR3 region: CASSILASSYGYTF. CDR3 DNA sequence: TGTGCCAGTAGTATTCTCGCCTCGAGCTATGGCTACACCTTC.

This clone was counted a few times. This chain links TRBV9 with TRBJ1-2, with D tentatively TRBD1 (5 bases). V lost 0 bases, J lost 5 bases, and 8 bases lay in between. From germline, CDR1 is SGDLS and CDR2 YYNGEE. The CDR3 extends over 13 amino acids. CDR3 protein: CASSVASGYGYTF. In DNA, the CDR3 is TGTGCCAGCAGCGTAGCCTCAGGGTATGGCTACACCTTC.

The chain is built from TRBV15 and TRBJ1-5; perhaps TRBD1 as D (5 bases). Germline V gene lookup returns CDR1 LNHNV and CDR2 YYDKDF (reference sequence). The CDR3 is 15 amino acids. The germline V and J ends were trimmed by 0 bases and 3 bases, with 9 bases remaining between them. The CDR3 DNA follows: TGTGCCACCAGCAGAGACAGGGTAACCAATCAGCCCCAGCATTTT. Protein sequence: CATSRDRVTNQPQHF.

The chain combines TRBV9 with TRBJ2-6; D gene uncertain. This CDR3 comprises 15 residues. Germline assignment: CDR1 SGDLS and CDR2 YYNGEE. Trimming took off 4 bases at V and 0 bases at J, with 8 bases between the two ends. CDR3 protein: CASSSPDSGANVLTF. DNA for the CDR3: TGTGCCAGCAGCTCTCCAGACTCTGGGGCCAACGTCCTGACTTTC.

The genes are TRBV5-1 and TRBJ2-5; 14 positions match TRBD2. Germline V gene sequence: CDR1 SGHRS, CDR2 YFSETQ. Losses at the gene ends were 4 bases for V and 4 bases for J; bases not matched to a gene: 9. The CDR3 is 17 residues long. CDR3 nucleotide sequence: TGCGCCAGCAGCACGGGACTAGCGGGAGCTCTAGGAGAGACCCAGTACTTC. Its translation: CASSTGLAGALGETQYF.

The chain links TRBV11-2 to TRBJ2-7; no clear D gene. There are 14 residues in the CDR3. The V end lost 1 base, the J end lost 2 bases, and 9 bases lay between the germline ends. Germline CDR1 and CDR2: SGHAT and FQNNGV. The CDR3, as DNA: TGTGCCAGCAGCTTAGTTCCCCCCCCCTACGAGCAGTACTTC. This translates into CASSLVPPPYEQYF.

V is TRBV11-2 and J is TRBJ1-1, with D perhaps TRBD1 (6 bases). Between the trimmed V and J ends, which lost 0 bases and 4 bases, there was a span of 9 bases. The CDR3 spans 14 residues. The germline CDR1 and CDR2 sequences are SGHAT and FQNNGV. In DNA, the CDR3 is TGTGCCAGCAGCTTAGAGGGGGCGTCCACTGAAGCTTTCTTT. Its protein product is CASSLEGASTEAFF.

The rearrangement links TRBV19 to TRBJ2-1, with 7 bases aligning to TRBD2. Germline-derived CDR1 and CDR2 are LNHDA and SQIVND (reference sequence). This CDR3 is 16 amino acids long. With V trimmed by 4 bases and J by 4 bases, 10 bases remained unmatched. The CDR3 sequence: CASSSLTGGLYNEQFF. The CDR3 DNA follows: TGTGCCAGTAGTAGTTTGACGGGAGGACTTTACAATGAGCAGTTCTTC.

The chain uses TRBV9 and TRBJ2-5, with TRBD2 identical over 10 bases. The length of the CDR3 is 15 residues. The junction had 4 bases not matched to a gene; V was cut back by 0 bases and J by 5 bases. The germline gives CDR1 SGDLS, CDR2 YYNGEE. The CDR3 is CASSVGAGGRETQYF. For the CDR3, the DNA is TGTGCCAGCAGCGTAGGAGCGGGAGGGCGGGAGACCCAGTACTTC.

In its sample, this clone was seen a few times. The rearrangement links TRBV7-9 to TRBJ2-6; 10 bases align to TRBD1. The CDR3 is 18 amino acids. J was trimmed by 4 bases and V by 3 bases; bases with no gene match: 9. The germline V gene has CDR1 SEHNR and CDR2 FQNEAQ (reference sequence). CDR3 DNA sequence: TGTGCCAGCAGCTTCTATCTGGGACAGGGGTCCGGGGCCAACGTCCTGACTTTC. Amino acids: CASSFYLGQGSGANVLTF.

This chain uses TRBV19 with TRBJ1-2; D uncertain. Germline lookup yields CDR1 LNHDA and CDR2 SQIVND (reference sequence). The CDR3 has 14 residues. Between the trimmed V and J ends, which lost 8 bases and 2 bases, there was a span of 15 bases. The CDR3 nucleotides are TGTGCCAGTCGGTTCTTAGGCGTGAACTATGGCTACACCTTC. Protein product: CASRFLGVNYGYTF.